This record covers a single TCR beta chain. The V end lost 1 base, the J end lost 2 bases, and 11 bases lay between the germline ends. This CDR3 has 15 amino acids. Germline V gene data show CDR1 as LNHNV and CDR2 as YYDKDF (reference sequence). Using immunoSEQ multiplex PCR, the repertoire was profiled, and TCRdb retains in-frame clones only, with some absent. The table shows roughly 20,000 clones, with roughly 91% occurring only once. The entry originates in a study of T cell changes during pregnancy in multiple sclerosis. This chain uses TRBV15 with TRBJ1-1, with a weak D call TRBD1 (5 bases). The material was CD4+ T cells from peripheral blood mononuclear cells, obtained in the first trimester of pregnancy. This receptor was identified in a female donor in good health, enrolled as a control in a pregnancy study. The chain's CDR3 is CATSRGAGFNTEAFF. The CDR3 region has the DNA TGTGCCACCAGCAGAGGGGCAGGGTTTAACACTGAAGCTTTCTTT.